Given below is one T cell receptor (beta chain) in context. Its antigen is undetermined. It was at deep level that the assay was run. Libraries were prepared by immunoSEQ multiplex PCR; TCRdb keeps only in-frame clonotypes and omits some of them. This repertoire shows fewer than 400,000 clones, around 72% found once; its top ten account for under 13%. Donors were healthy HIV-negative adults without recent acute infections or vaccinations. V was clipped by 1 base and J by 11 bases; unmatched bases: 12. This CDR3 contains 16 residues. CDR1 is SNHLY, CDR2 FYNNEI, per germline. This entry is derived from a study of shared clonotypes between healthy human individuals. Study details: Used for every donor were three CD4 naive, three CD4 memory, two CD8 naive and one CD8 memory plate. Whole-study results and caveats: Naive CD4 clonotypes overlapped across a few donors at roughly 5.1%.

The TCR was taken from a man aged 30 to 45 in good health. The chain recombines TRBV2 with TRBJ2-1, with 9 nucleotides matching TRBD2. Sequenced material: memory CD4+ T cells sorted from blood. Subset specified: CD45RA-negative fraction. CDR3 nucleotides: TGTGCCAGCAGTGAAGAGGGTAGCGGGAGCGGGTGGCAGCAGTTCTTC. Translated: CASSEEGSGSGWQQFF.